This T cell receptor (beta chain) comes out of a study of T cells expressing NK-cell markers. At the level of the study: Sorted CD3+CD56-NKG2C+, CD3+CD56+NKG2C- and CD3+CD56+NKG2C+ T cells were the source of the TCR beta repertoires. Serological testing identified seven of the eight sequenced donors as HCMV-seropositive and one as seronegative.

Per germline, CDR1 MDHEN and CDR2 SYDVKM. CDR3 length: 14 amino acids. About this clonotype itself: The target antigen is unknown.

TCR beta cDNA was generated via 5'RACE template switching incorporating UMIs. Reprocessing the 5' RACE reads, TCRdb reports a single entry for every CDR3 protein and omits DNA. The sample table includes roughly 380,000 distinct CDR3 sequences. General observations from the study: About six donors carried dominant NKG2C+ clonotypes that made up roughly 1.0-7.0% of their CD8+ T cells.

This sequence was found in a man aged 18-69 years in good health. The source material was blood T cells: a sorted CD56 or NKG2C T cell subset, CD4+ or CD8+ T cells, or bulk PBMC T cells (not recorded which). The chain is built from TRBV28 and TRBJ2-1; the TCRdb call, TRBD1, lacks DNA for checking. CDR3 protein: CASTDGGARNEQFF.